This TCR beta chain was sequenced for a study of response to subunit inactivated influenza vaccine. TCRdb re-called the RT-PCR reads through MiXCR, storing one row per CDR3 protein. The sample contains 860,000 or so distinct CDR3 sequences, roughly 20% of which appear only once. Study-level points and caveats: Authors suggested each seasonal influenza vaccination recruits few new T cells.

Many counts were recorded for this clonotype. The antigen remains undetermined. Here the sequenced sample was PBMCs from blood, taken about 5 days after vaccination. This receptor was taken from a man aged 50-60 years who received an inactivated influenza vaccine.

This chain's CDR3 is CSVGQGREQYF. The CDR3 DNA reads as TGCAGCGTTGGACAGGGGAGGGAGCAGTACTTC. The chain carries TRBV29-1 and TRBJ2-7; 8 nucleotides agree with TRBD1. The V gene end was trimmed by 4 bases and the J gene end by 7 bases; junction bases not matched to a gene: 3. The CDR3 loop spans 11 amino acids. Per germline, CDR1 SQVTM and CDR2 ANQGSEA.